This TCR beta chain was recovered during a study of vaccination and CD4 T cells after COVID-19. Study overall: Across the group, participants received two doses of either BNT162b2 or mRNA-1273 vaccine. Overall study findings and caveats: There were relatively few convalescent patients studied, and there were no early post-infection timepoints.

Treatment given: roughly ten-day PBMC culture with coronavirus spike peptide pools or control peptides (ViraFEST assay). CD4+ T lymphocytes from the unexposed donor were collected before the COVID-19 pandemic (2011-2018). TCRs were sequenced by ViraFEST after antigen-specific T cells had been expanded with peptide pools. Four cold-coronavirus spikes and SARS-CoV-2 S/N were the probes applied, cells permitting, to CD4+ T cells from unexposed donors. An Oncomine TCR Beta short-read assay was used to sequence the DNA from cultured CD4+ T cells. It was from cultured CD4+ T cells that genomic DNA was extracted. TCRdb independently ran MiXCR on the PCR reads; one entry per CDR3 protein. The data contain more than 8,500 distinct CDR3 sequences, about 38% of them singletons. In regard to this clonotype: Its antigen remains unidentified.

Specimen: CD4+ T cells from blood, cultured in vitro. The sequence derives from a human donor in good health.

CDR3 coding DNA: TGTGCCATCAGTTCGACAGGGAGAATACAAAATGAGCAGTTCTTC. Residues: CAISSTGRIQNEQFF. V is TRBV10-3 and J is TRBJ2-1; 7 nucleotides match TRBD1. Germline trimming cut 5 bases from V and 7 bases from J; bases unmatched to any gene: 11. The germline V gene has CDR1 ENHRY and CDR2 SYGVKD. This CDR3 spans 15 amino acids.